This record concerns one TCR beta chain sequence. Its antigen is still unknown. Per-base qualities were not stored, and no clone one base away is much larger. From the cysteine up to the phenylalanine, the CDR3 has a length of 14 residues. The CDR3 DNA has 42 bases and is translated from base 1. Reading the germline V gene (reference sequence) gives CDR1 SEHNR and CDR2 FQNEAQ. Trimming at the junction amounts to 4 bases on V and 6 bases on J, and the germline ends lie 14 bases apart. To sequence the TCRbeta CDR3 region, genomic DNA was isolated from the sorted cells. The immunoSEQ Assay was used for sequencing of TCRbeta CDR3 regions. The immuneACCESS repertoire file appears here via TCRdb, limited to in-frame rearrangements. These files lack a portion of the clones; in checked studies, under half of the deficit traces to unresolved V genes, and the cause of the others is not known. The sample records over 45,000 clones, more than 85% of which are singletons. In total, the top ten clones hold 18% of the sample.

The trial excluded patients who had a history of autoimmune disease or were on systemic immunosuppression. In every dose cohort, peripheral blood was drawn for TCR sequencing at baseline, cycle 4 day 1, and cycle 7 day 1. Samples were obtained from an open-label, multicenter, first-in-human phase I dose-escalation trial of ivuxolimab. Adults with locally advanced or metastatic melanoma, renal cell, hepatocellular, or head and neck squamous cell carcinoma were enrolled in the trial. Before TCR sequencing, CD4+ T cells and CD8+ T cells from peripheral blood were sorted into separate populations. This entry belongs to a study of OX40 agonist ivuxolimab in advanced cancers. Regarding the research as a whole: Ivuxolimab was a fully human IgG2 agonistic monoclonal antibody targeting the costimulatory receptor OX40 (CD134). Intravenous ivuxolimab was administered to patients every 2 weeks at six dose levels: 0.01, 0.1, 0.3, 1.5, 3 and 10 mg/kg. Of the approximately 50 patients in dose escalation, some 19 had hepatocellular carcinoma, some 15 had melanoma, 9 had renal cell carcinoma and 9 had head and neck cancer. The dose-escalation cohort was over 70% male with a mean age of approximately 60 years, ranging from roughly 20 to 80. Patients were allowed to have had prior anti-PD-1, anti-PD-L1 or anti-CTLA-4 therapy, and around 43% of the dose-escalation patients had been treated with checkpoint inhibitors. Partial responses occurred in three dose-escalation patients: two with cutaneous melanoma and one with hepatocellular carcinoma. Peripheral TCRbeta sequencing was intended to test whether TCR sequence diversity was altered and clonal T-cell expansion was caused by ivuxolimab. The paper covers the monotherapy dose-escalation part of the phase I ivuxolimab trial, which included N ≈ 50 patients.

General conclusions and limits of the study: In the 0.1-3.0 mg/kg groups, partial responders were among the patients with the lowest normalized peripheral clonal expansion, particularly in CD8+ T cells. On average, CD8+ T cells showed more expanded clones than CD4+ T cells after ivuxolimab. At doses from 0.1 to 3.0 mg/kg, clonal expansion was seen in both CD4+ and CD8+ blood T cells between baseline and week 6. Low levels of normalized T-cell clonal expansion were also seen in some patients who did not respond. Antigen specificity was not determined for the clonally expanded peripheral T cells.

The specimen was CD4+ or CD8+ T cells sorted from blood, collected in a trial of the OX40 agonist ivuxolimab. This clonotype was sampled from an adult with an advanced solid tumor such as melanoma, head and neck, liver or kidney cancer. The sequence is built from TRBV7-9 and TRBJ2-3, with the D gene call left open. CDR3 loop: CASSSPIRWDTQYF. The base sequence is TGTGCCAGCAGCTCCCCCATCCGGTGGGATACGCAGTATTTT.